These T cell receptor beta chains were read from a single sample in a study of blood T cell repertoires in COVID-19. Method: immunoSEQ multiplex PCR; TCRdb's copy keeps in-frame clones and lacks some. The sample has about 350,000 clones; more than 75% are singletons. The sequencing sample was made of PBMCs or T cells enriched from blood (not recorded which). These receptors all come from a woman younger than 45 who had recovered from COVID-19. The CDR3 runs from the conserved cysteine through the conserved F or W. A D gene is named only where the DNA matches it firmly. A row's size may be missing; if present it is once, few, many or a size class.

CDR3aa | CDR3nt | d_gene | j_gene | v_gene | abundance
CASSEDRPLHF | TGTGCCAGCAGTGAGGACAGGCCCCTCCACTTT | TRBD1 | TRBJ1-6 | TRBV2 | NA
CASSRGTGITSGNTIYF | TGTGCCAGCAGCCGGGGGACAGGAATTACCTCTGGAAACACCATATATTTT | TRBD1 | TRBJ1-3 | TRBV7-8 | NA
CASSRRDSTNEKLFF | TGCGCCAGCAGCCGCCGGGACTCAACTAATGAAAAACTGTTTTTT | NA | TRBJ1-4 | TRBV5-1 | NA
CASSQLSSPLHF | TGTGCCAGCAGCCAACTTTCTTCACCCCTCCACTTT | NA | TRBJ1-6 | TRBV3-1/TRBV3-2 | NA
CASGFIGTEAFF | TGTGCTAGTGGTTTTATCGGGACTGAAGCTTTCTTT | NA | TRBJ1-1 | TRBV12-5 | NA
CAIRGGQETQYF | TGTGCCATCAGAGGGGGACAAGAGACCCAGTACTTC | NA | TRBJ2-5 | TRBV10-3 | NA
CASSQSSTSYNEQFF | TGTGCCAGCTCGCAAAGCTCTACCTCCTACAATGAGCAGTTCTTC | NA | TRBJ2-1 | TRBV18 | NA
CASSLAGRGASYEQYF | TGCGCCAGCAGCTTGGCGGGGCGGGGGGCCTCCTACGAGCAGTACTTC | TRBD2 | TRBJ2-7 | TRBV5-1 | NA
CASSPTVGNTEAFF | TGTGCCAGCAGCCCGACAGTGGGGAACACTGAAGCTTTCTTT | NA | TRBJ1-1 | TRBV27 | NA
CAWSVRGRLGQPQHF | TGTGCCTGGAGTGTCAGGGGGAGGTTGGGTCAGCCCCAGCATTTT | TRBD1 | TRBJ1-5 | TRBV30 | NA
CSVVGRQTDGYTF | TGCAGCGTTGTAGGTCGACAGACCGATGGCTACACCTTC | NA | TRBJ1-2 | TRBV29-1 | NA
CASTGDTEAFF | TGTGCCAGCACGGGAGACACTGAAGCTTTCTTT | NA | TRBJ1-1 | TRBV28 | NA
CASSPAGTGGRGYTF | TGTGCCAGCAGTCCGGCCGGGACAGGGGGACGGGGCTACACCTTC | TRBD1 | TRBJ1-2 | TRBV28 | NA
CASSSLGADRGSSGYTF | TGTGCCAGCAGCTCCCTAGGGGCTGACAGGGGGAGTAGTGGCTACACCTTC | TRBD1 | TRBJ1-2 | TRBV7-9 | NA
CASSFVSFRWDTEAFF | TGTGCCAGCAGCTTTGTTTCGTTCAGGTGGGACACTGAAGCTTTCTTT | NA | TRBJ1-1 | TRBV5-6 | NA
CASSQGGQGTEAFF | TGTGCCAGCAGCCAGGGAGGACAGGGCACTGAAGCTTTCTTT | TRBD1 | TRBJ1-1 | TRBV16 | NA
CASSAGGRYTGELFF | TGTGCCAGCAGCGCAGGAGGGCGCTACACCGGGGAGCTGTTTTTT | NA | TRBJ2-2 | TRBV9 | once
CASSRTGLSYEQYF | TGTGCCAGCAGCCGAACAGGGCTCTCCTACGAGCAGTACTTC | NA | TRBJ2-7 | TRBV7-9 | NA
CASSPETGQSYNEQFF | TGTGCCAGTAGTCCCGAGACAGGTCAAAGCTACAATGAGCAGTTCTTC | NA | TRBJ2-1 | TRBV19 | once
CASSFRLAGGYNEQFF | TGTGCCAGCAGCTTCCGACTAGCGGGGGGTTACAATGAGCAGTTCTTC | TRBD2 | TRBJ2-1 | TRBV11-2 | NA
CASSGPGGVSGNTIYF | TGTGCCAGCAGTGGACCGGGGGGGGTGTCTGGAAACACCATATATTTT | NA | TRBJ1-3 | TRBV2 | few
CASSSDRDSGNTIYF | TGTGCCAGCAGCTCGGACAGGGACTCTGGAAACACCATATATTTT | TRBD1 | TRBJ1-3 | TRBV11-1 | once
CASSRYNRASGNTIYF | TGTGCCAGCAGCCGATACAACAGGGCCTCTGGAAACACCATATATTTT | NA | TRBJ1-3 | TRBV9 | NA
CASTPDRSYNEQFF | TGTGCCAGCACCCCGGACAGGAGCTACAATGAGCAGTTCTTC | TRBD1 | TRBJ2-1 | TRBV7-9 | NA
CASAQYYEQYF | TGTGCCAGCGCACAGTACTACGAGCAGTACTTC | NA | TRBJ2-7 | TRBV2 | once
CASSYAVSYQETQYF | TGTGCCAGCAGTTACGCAGTTTCGTACCAAGAGACCCAGTACTTC | NA | TRBJ2-5 | TRBV6-5 | once
CASSLETGRTSPLHF | TGTGCCAGCAGCTTAGAGACAGGGAGGACTTCACCCCTCCACTTT | TRBD1 | TRBJ1-6 | TRBV7-2 | NA